The rows below give T cell receptor beta chains drawn from one sample of a study of blood T cell repertoires in COVID-19. Sequencing was performed with immunoSEQ multiplex PCR; in TCRdb, only in-frame clones are kept and a portion is missing. Among 200,000 or so clones listed, approximately 86% were seen once. Specimen: peripheral blood. The receptors shown here come from a man aged 70 or older with active or convalescent COVID-19. The CDR3 runs from the conserved cysteine through the conserved F or W. D genes are given only for firm matches. Not all rows give a size; the values are once, few, many and, for expanded clones, a class.

d_gene	v_gene	j_gene	abundance	CDR3nt	CDR3aa
TRBD2	TRBV7-9	TRBJ2-3	NA	TGTGCCAGCAGCACCCGGGCGGGGGGTGCAGATACGCAGTATTTT	CASSTRAGGADTQYF
TRBD1	TRBV25-1	TRBJ2-7	NA	TGTGCCAGCAGTGAATCGAGGACAGGCTCCTACGAGCAGTACTTC	CASSESRTGSYEQYF
NA	TRBV28	TRBJ1-6	NA	TGTGCCAGCGTCTCCAGGGTGAGGTCACCCCTCCACTTT	CASVSRVRSPLHF
TRBD2	TRBV7-2	TRBJ2-4	NA	TGTGCCAGCAGGCCACTAGCGGGGCGGTACATTCAGTACTTC	CASRPLAGRYIQYF
NA	TRBV5-6	TRBJ1-5	NA	TGTGCCAGCAGCTTGGGGCACCTAGCCTATCAGCCCCAGCATTTT	CASSLGHLAYQPQHF
TRBD2	TRBV4-3	TRBJ2-7	NA	TGCGCCAGCAGCCCACTAGCGGGAGTCTCCTACGAGCAGTACTTC	CASSPLAGVSYEQYF
NA	TRBV18	TRBJ2-5	NA	TGTGCCAGCTCACAGAAAAGGACATCGCAAGAGACCCAGTACTTC	CASSQKRTSQETQYF
NA	TRBV30	TRBJ1-6	NA	TGTGCCTGGAGTGGAAGGCAGGGAGGTAATTCACCCCTCCACTTT	CAWSGRQGGNSPLHF
NA	TRBV7-2	TRBJ2-3	NA	TGTGCCAGCAGCCTAGGAAGGGCGGGGTCGGATACGCAGTATTTT	CASSLGRAGSDTQYF
TRBD2	TRBV2	TRBJ2-1	NA	TGTGCCAGCAATAACCTGCCTGGGTCGGGGGGGAATGAGCAGTTCTTC	CASNNLPGSGGNEQFF
TRBD2	TRBV29-1	TRBJ2-5	NA	TGCAGCGTCGATTTAGCGGGGGTTGGCGAGACCCAGTACTTC	CSVDLAGVGETQYF
TRBD2	TRBV3-1/TRBV3-2	TRBJ2-7	NA	TGTGCCAGCAGCCCCATTTTAGTCAGCGGGAGGGCAAGCGAGCAGTACTTC	CASSPILVSGRASEQYF
NA	TRBV5-1	TRBJ2-7	NA	TGCGCCAGCAGCTTGTTTGGAGGGTCAACCTACGAGCAGTACTTC	CASSLFGGSTYEQYF
TRBD1	TRBV7-6	TRBJ2-4	once	TGTGCCAGCAGCTTGGGGACCGGGACAGGGTTGGGCAAAAACATTCAGTACTTC	CASSLGTGTGLGKNIQYF
TRBD2	TRBV5-1	TRBJ2-3	NA	TGCGCCAGCAGCGGACTAGCGGGCGGGGGAGATACGCAGTATTTT	CASSGLAGGGDTQYF
TRBD2	TRBV10-2	TRBJ2-7	NA	TGCGCCAGCAACCCGACTAGCGGCGAGCAGTACTTC	CASNPTSGEQYF
TRBD1	TRBV7-2	TRBJ2-1	NA	TGTGCCAGCAGACTGACAGGGAGCAATGAGCAGTTCTTC	CASRLTGSNEQFF
TRBD2	TRBV3-1/TRBV3-2	TRBJ2-7	NA	TGTGCCAGCAGTAGCGGGGGGGCCTACGAGCAGTACTTC	CASSSGGAYEQYF
TRBD1	TRBV28	TRBJ1-5	NA	TGTGCCAGCAGTTTATGGATAGGACAGGGCAGGAATCAGCCCCAGCATTTT	CASSLWIGQGRNQPQHF
TRBD1	TRBV4-3	TRBJ2-7	NA	TGCGCCAGCAGCCAAGATTTTTGGGGGACAGGGGCCTACGAGCAGTACTTC	CASSQDFWGTGAYEQYF
TRBD1	TRBV28	TRBJ1-1	NA	TGTGCCAGCAGTTTATTGGGCGGGACAGGCACTGAAGCTTTCTTT	CASSLLGGTGTEAFF
TRBD1	TRBV12-3/TRBV12-4	TRBJ2-7	NA	TGTGCCAGCAGTCCGGGACAGGGGCACGAGCAGTACTTC	CASSPGQGHEQYF
NA	TRBV12-5	TRBJ1-4	NA	TGTGCTAGTGGTTTCCCTTTTACAGGGAAGCTCAAGAATGAAAAACTGTTTTTT	CASGFPFTGKLKNEKLFF
NA	TRBV3-1/TRBV3-2	TRBJ1-1	NA	TGTGCCAGCAGCCAAGGGACACTCATGAACACTGAAGCTTTCTTT	CASSQGTLMNTEAFF
NA	TRBV2	TRBJ2-1	once	TGTGCCAGCAAGCTGGACTCGGGTAGCAATGAGCAGTTCTTC	CASKLDSGSNEQFF
TRBD1	TRBV4-1	TRBJ1-6	NA	TGCGCCAGCAGCCAAGACCAGGGGGCGAGGTCAGGCCTCCACTTT	CASSQDQGARSGLHF
TRBD2	TRBV3-1/TRBV3-2	TRBJ2-7	NA	TGTGCCAGCAGCCAAGAGGCCCTAGCGGGAGGCGGTGAGCAGTACTTC	CASSQEALAGGGEQYF
NA	TRBV7-2	TRBJ1-3	few	TGTGCCAGCAGCTTGAATGGAGTGGGTAACACCATATATTTT	CASSLNGVGNTIYF
TRBD1	TRBV28	TRBJ1-5	NA	TGTGCCAGCACCGGACAGGGCAATCAGCCCCAGCATTTT	CASTGQGNQPQHF
TRBD1	TRBV6-5	TRBJ1-5	NA	TGTGCCAGCAGGGACAGGGAGGGTCAGCCCCAGCATTTT	CASRDREGQPQHF
TRBD1	TRBV19	TRBJ1-5	NA	TGTGCCAGTAACAACAGGGGGCATAGCAATCAGCCCCAGCATTTT	CASNNRGHSNQPQHF
NA	TRBV11-2	TRBJ2-4	NA	TGTGCCAGCAGCTTAGTTGTCGGGGAGTTGGCCAAAAACATTCAGTACTTC	CASSLVVGELAKNIQYF
TRBD2	TRBV7-9	TRBJ2-1	once	TGTGCCAGCAGTTTCGGACTAGCGGGAGGGTCCCGCTACAATGAGCAGTTCTTC	CASSFGLAGGSRYNEQFF
NA	TRBV5-1	TRBJ1-6	once	TGCGCCAGCAGCTCGGGGGTAGGCAGCCGCTCACCCCTCCACTTT	CASSSGVGSRSPLHF
TRBD2	TRBV6-5	TRBJ2-1	once	TGTGCCAGCAGTAAGACTAGCGGAGGGTACAATGAGCAGTTCTTC	CASSKTSGGYNEQFF
NA	TRBV6-1	TRBJ1-1	NA	TGTGCCAGCAGTGAAAGGGTGGGACAACCGAACACTGAAGCTTTCTTT	CASSERVGQPNTEAFF
NA	TRBV28	TRBJ1-2	NA	TGTGCCAGCAGTTTATTGGCAGGGCGGGGTGATGGCTACACCTTC	CASSLLAGRGDGYTF
TRBD2	TRBV7-2	TRBJ2-7	NA	TGTGCCAGCAGCTCACTAGCGGGGGGCCTATTCTCCTACGAGCAGTACTTC	CASSSLAGGLFSYEQYF
NA	TRBV5-1	TRBJ2-2	once	TGCGCCAGCAGCTTTCAGAACACCGGGGAGCTGTTTTTT	CASSFQNTGELFF
NA	TRBV21-1	TRBJ1-3	NA	TGTGCCAGCAGCCAAAATCTAAAACAGGGTATCTCTGGAAACACCATATATTTT	CASSQNLKQGISGNTIYF
NA	TRBV5-1	TRBJ1-2	NA	TGCGCCAGCAGCTCACAGGGCGCCTATGGCTACACCTTC	CASSSQGAYGYTF
TRBD2	TRBV3-1/TRBV3-2	TRBJ2-1	NA	TGTGCCAGCAAACCGGGACTAGCGAATGAGCAGTTCTTC	CASKPGLANEQFF
NA	TRBV29-1	TRBJ2-1	once	TGCAGCGTTGAAGCGTTCGCAGGGGTTGAGCAGTTCTTC	CSVEAFAGVEQFF
TRBD2	TRBV28	TRBJ2-5	NA	TGTGCCAGCAGTCGCTCGGGAGGGATCGGCGAGACCCAGTACTTC	CASSRSGGIGETQYF
NA	TRBV19	TRBJ2-7	NA	TGTGCCAGTAGTATTTCCCCCTCACCGGGCGAGCAGTACTTC	CASSISPSPGEQYF
NA	TRBV3-1/TRBV3-2	TRBJ1-3	once	TGTGCCAGCAGCCCTACTTGGGGGGGCTTTGGAAACACCATATATTTT	CASSPTWGGFGNTIYF
TRBD1	TRBV5-1	TRBJ1-5	NA	TGCGCCAGCAGCTGGGGGACAGGCGGCAATCAGCCCCAGCATTTT	CASSWGTGGNQPQHF
TRBD1	TRBV7-2	TRBJ1-6	NA	TGTGCCAGCAGCCATTCGTCTGGGACAGGGACTTCACCCCTCCACTTT	CASSHSSGTGTSPLHF